This TCR beta chain was sequenced for a study of response to subunit inactivated influenza vaccine. The CDR3 is made up of 13 amino acids. Deletions cut 3 bases from V and 6 bases from J, with 12 bases between. The germline CDR1 and CDR2 sequences are GTSNPN and SVGIG (reference sequence). A single record per CDR3 protein comes from TCRdb applying MiXCR to the RT-PCR reads. The sample has 700,000 to 900,000 distinct CDR3 sequences; about 20% are singletons. Sequenced material: PBMCs from blood, taken around 5 days after vaccination. The origin of this receptor is a man in his fifties or sixties who received an inactivated influenza vaccine. The V call is TRBV30, the J call TRBJ1-5; a possible D gene is TRBD1 (6 bases). CDR3 region: CAWSRRGGQPQHF. The CDR3 DNA follows: TGTGCCTGGAGCCGCAGGGGCGGTCAGCCCCAGCATTTT. Together with reference TRBV30 and TRBJ1-5, the CDR3 gives the full variable domain: SQTIHQWPATLVQPVGSPLSLECTVEGTSNPNLYWYRQAAGRGLQLLFYSVGIGQISSEVPQNLSASRPQDRQFILSSKKLLLSDSGFYLCAWSRRGGQPQHFGDGTRLSIL.